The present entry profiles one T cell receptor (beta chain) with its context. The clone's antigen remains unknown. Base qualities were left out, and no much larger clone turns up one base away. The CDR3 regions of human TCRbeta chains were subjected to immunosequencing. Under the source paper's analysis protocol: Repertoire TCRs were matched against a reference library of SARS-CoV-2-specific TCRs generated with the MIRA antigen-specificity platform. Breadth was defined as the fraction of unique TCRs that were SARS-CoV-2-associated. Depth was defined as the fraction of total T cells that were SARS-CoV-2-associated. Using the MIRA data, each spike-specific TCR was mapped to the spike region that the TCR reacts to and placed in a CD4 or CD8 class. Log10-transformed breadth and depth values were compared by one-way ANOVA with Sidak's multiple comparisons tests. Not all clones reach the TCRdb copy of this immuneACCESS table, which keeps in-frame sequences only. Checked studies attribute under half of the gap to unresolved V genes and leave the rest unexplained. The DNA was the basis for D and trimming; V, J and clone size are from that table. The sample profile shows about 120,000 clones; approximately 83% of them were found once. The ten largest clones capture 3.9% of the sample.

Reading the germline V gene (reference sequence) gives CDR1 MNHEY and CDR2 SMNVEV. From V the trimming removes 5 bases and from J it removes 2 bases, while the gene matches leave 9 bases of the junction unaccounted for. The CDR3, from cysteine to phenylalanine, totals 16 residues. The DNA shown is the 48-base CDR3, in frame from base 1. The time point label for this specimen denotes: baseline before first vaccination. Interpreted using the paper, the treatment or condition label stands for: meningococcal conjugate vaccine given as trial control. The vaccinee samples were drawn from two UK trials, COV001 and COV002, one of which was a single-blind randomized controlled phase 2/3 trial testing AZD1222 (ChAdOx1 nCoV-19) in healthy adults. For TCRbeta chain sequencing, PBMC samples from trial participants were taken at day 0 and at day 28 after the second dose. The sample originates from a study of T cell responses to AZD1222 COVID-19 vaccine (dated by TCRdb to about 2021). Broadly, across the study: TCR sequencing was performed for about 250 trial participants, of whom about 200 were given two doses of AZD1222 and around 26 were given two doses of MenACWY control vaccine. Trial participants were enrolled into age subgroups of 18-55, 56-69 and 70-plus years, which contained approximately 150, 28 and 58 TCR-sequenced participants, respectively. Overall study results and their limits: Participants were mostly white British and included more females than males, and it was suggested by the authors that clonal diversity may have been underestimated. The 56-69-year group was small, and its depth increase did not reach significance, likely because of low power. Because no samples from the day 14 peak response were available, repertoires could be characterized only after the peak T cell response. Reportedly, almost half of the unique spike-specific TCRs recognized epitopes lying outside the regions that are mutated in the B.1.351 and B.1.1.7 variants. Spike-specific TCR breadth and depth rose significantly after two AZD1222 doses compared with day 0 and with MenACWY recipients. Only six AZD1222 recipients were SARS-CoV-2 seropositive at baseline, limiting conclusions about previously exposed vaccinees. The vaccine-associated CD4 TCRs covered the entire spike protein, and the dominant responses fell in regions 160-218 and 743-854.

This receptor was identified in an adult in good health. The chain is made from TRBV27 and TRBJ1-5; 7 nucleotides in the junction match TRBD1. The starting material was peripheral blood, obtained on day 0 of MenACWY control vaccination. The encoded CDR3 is CASSPIGTDRNQPQHF. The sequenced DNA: TGTGCCAGCAGTCCCATCGGGACAGATCGCAATCAGCCCCAGCATTTT.